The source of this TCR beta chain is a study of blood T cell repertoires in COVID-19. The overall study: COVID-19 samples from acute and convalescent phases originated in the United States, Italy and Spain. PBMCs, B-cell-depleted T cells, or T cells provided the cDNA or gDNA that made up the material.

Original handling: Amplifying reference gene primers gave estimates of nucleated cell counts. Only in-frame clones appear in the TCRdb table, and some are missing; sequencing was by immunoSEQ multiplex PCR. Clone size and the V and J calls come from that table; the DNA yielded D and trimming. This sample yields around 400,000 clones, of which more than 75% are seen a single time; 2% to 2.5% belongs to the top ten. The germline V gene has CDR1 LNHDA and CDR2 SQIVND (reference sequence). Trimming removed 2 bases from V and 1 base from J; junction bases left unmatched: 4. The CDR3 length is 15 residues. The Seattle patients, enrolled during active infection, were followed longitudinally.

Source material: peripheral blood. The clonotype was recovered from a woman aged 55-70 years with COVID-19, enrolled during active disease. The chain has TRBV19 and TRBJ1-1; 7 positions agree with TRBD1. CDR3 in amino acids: CASSIRGQPNTEAFF. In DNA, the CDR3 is TGTGCCAGTAGTATAAGGGGACAGCCGAACACTGAAGCTTTCTTT. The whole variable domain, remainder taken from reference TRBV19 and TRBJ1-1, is DGGITQSPKYLFRKEGQNVTLSCEQNLNHDAMYWYRQDPGQGLRLIYYSQIVNDFQKGDIAEGYSVSREKKESFPLTVTSAQKNPTAFYLCASSIRGQPNTEAFFGQGTRLTVV.